This entry lists 28 T cell receptor beta chains sequenced from one sample in a study of T cells in Graves' hyperthyroidism and ophthalmopathy. The source material, RNA transcripts, was used to amplify TCR beta CDR3 regions. HTBI primers were the set used in a first-round RT-PCR of the TCR CDR3. Each CDR3 protein gets one entry after TCRdb re-called the multiplex PCR reads with MiXCR. The sample lists around 760,000 distinct CDR3 sequences, around 40% occurring once. The sample comprised blood. The receptor source for this set is a woman aged 40 to 55 with Graves' hyperthyroidism.

The chain uses TRBV29-1 and TRBJ2-6, with D possibly being TRBD2 (6 bases). Per the germline V gene, CDR1 is SQVTM and CDR2 is ANQGSEA. This CDR3 has 16 residues. Trimming removed 4 bases from V and 0 bases from J, with 13 bases in between. Written as DNA, the CDR3 is TGCAGCGTTGGAGGAGGGGAATCCTCTGGGGCCAACGTCCTGACTTTC. Its protein is CSVGGGESSGANVLTF.

This chain joins TRBV20-1 and TRBJ2-3; 11 bases are a match to TRBD2. Losses at the gene ends were 6 bases for V and 5 bases for J; bases not matched to a gene: 7. This CDR3 spans 14 amino acids. Looked up from germline, CDR1 is DFQATT and CDR2 is SNEGSKA (reference sequence). The CDR3 region is CSARSGGGKDTQYF. The DNA of the CDR3 is TGCAGTGCCCGTAGCGGGGGGGGAAAAGATACGCAGTATTTT.

The chain is built from TRBV11-2 and TRBJ2-3, with 11 bases lining up with TRBD1. CDR3 size: 15 residues. The germline V gene has CDR1 SGHAT and CDR2 FQNNGV. V dropped 5 bases and J dropped 4; count of bases not matched to a gene: 5. The CDR3: CASSADRGRPDTQYF. The CDR3 DNA reads as TGTGCCAGCAGCGCGGACAGGGGGCGCCCAGATACGCAGTATTTT.

The gene calls are TRBV10-3 and TRBJ1-2, with a possible D match to TRBD1 (5 bases). Looked up from germline, CDR1 is ENHRY and CDR2 is SYGVKD. With 0 bases removed from V and 6 bases from J, the gap between germline ends came to 14 bases. This CDR3 is 15 amino acids long. CDR3 sequence: CAISESFRQGNGYTF. In DNA form, the CDR3 reads TGTGCCATCAGTGAGTCCTTCAGGCAGGGCAATGGCTACACCTTC.

This clonotype was detected only a few times. J is TRBJ2-7 and V is TRBV7-2; D assignment may be TRBD1 or TRBD2 (5 bases each). Looked up from germline, CDR1 is SGHTA and CDR2 is FQGNSA. V shed 1 base and J shed 2 bases, with 12 bases lying between them. The CDR3 loop spans 15 amino acids. CDR3 region: CASSLGGGGPYEQYF. CDR3 DNA sequence: TGTGCCAGCAGCTTAGGGGGTGGGGGTCCCTACGAGCAGTACTTC.

This clonotype was detected ten times or more. The V and J genes are TRBV29-1 and TRBJ1-2; 8 positions agree with TRBD1. J lost 6 bases, V lost 7 bases, and 10 bases had no gene match. This CDR3 spans 13 amino acids. Germline loops: CDR1 SQVTM, CDR2 ANQGSEA. CDR3 amino acids: CSAPGQEGDGYTF. DNA for the CDR3: TGCAGCGCCCCGGGACAGGAAGGCGATGGCTACACCTTC.

This clonotype has ten or more counts. The rearrangement links TRBV12-3 or TRBV12-4 to TRBJ1-5; a weak D match, TRBD1 (6 bases). The CDR3 length is 15 residues. Trimming took off 5 bases at V and 4 bases at J, with 15 bases between the two ends. DNA for the CDR3: TGTGCCAGCAGTACGCACAGGGACGGGAATCAGCCCCAGCATTTT. Encoded protein: CASSTHRDGNQPQHF.

This sequence joins TRBV20-1 and TRBJ2-3, with 8 bases that match TRBD2. The CDR3 has 14 amino acids. The ends lost 6 bases at V and 1 base at J; junction bases unmatched: 6. Germline loops: CDR1 DFQATT, CDR2 SNEGSKA (reference sequence). The CDR3 DNA is TGCAGTGCGCCCCAGACTAGCGGCACAGATACGCAGTATTTT. Its protein product is CSAPQTSGTDTQYF.

The rearrangement joins TRBV4-3 to TRBJ1-4, with D hard to call. Looked up from germline, CDR1 is LGHNA and CDR2 is YSLEER. The CDR3 is 14 amino acids. Trimming took off 0 bases at V and 5 bases at J, with 7 bases between the two ends. The CDR3 sequence: CASSQDVRNEKLFF. CDR3 bases: TGCGCCAGCAGCCAAGATGTCCGAAATGAAAAACTGTTTTTT.

This clonotype is a singleton in its sample. The chain links TRBV7-2 to TRBJ1-5; D ambiguous. Germline lookup yields CDR1 SGHTA and CDR2 FQGNSA. V was trimmed by 2 bases and J by 11 bases, leaving 19 bases between them. CDR3 size: 15 residues. The CDR3: CASSLMGSEIETQHF. DNA of the CDR3: TGTGCCAGCAGCTTAATGGGGAGCGAAATAGAGACCCAGCATTTT.

This clonotype was recorded a few times. The J gene is TRBJ2-7, the V gene TRBV19; either TRBD1 or TRBD2 may fit D (5 bases each). The CDR3 is made up of 15 amino acids. Germline CDR1 LNHDA, CDR2 SQIVND (reference sequence). With 3 bases removed from V and 2 bases from J, the gap between germline ends came to 14 bases. The CDR3 region is CASSIGAGPTYEQYF. CDR3 nucleotide sequence: TGTGCCAGTAGTATCGGGGCAGGGCCAACCTACGAGCAGTACTTC.

As regards this clonotype: Mismatch with germline at one junction end may stem from a read error. The chain combines TRBV13 with TRBJ1-1; TRBD1 aligns across 7 bases. Germline V gene sequence: CDR1 PRHDT, CDR2 FYEKMQ (reference sequence). The length of the CDR3 is 16 residues. The CDR3 DNA follows: TGTGCCGGCAGCGTCCGGGACAGCGGAGGGAACACTGAAGCTTTCTTT. It translates to CAGSVRDSGGNTEAFF. The whole variable domain, remainder taken from reference TRBV13 and TRBJ1-1, is AAGVIQSPRHLIKEKRETATLKCYPIPRHDTVYWYQQGPGQDPQFLISFYEKMQSDKGSIPDRFSAQQFSDYHSELNMSSLELGDSALYFCAGSVRDSGGNTEAFFGQGTRLTVV.

This clonotype has a count of ten or more. V is TRBV10-3 and J is TRBJ1-5; no definite D call. There are 14 residues in the CDR3. The germline gives CDR1 ENHRY, CDR2 SYGVKD. V was trimmed by 0 bases and J by 6 bases, leaving 9 bases between them. Here the CDR3 DNA reads TGTGCCATCAGTGAGTCGCTCAATCCTCAGCCCCAGCATTTT. Translating gives CAISESLNPQPQHF.

The chain links TRBV28 to TRBJ2-7; no reliable D call. Germline lookup yields CDR1 MDHEN and CDR2 SYDVKM. Trimming stripped 7 bases from V and 4 bases from J, with 14 bases between. This CDR3 comprises 13 residues. CDR3 residues: CASTTGPTYEQYF. The CDR3 nucleotides are TGTGCCAGCACCACCGGGCCGACGTACGAGCAGTACTTC.

Ten or more counts support this clonotype. The chain combines TRBV7-9 with TRBJ1-5; no firm D call. V was trimmed by 4 bases and J by 6 bases, leaving 7 bases between them. The CDR3 covers 12 residues. Looked up from germline, CDR1 is SEHNR and CDR2 is FQNEAQ (reference sequence). CDR3 protein: CASSSSGQPQHF. The CDR3 DNA sequence: TGTGCCAGCAGCTCCTCGGGTCAGCCCCAGCATTTT.

In DNA, the CDR3 is TGCAGTGCTAGGGAGACAGGGCCTAGGAATGGCTACACCTTC. Protein: CSARETGPRNGYTF. The chain joins TRBV20-1 to TRBJ1-2; 7 nucleotides agree with TRBD1. This CDR3 contains 14 residues. Germline V gives CDR1 DFQATT, CDR2 SNEGSKA (reference sequence). V trimming: 3 bases; J trimming: 6 bases; junction bases outside the gene matches: 10.

The chain is built from TRBV6-1 and TRBJ2-5, with TRBD1 matching over 9 bases. The trim removed 8 bases at V and 4 bases at J, leaving 11 bases unmatched. The germline V gene has CDR1 MNHNS and CDR2 SASEGT. This CDR3 spans 15 amino acids. As DNA, the CDR3 is TGTGCCAGCCGCGGACACGGACAGGGGAGAGAGACCCAGTACTTC. Amino acids: CASRGHGQGRETQYF.

This clonotype has ten or more counts. The V call is TRBV7-6, the J call TRBJ2-7; 7 bases match TRBD2. The trim removed 0 bases at V and 5 bases at J, leaving 4 bases unmatched. This CDR3 contains 14 residues. The germline V gene encodes CDR1 SGHVS and CDR2 FNYEAQ. The CDR3 loop is CASSLAGGLDEQYF. DNA of the CDR3: TGTGCCAGCAGCTTAGCGGGAGGGCTCGACGAGCAGTACTTC.

The rearrangement joins TRBV7-3 to TRBJ2-1; 7 bases fit TRBD2. The CDR3 covers 15 residues. Germline V gene lookup returns CDR1 SGHTA and CDR2 FQGTGA. Unmatched junction bases numbered 5, after V lost 2 bases and J lost 4 bases. DNA of the CDR3: TGTGCCAGCAGCTTAGGGCTAGCGGAATACAATGAGCAGTTCTTC. Its protein product is CASSLGLAEYNEQFF. Full variable domain (outside the CDR3, taken from reference TRBV7-3 and TRBJ2-1): GAGVSQTPSNKVTEKGKYVELRCDPISGHTALYWYRQSLGQGPEFLIYFQGTGAADDSGLPNDRFFAVRPEGSVSTLKIQRTERGDSAVYLCASSLGLAEYNEQFFGPGTRLTVL.

This clonotype was seen a few times. The V gene is TRBV7-9, the J gene TRBJ1-4; D perhaps matches TRBD1 (6 bases). V dropped 1 base and J dropped 3 bases, with 15 bases sitting between them. The CDR3 extends over 17 amino acids. Germline V gene sequence: CDR1 SEHNR, CDR2 FQNEAQ (reference sequence). CDR3 bases: TGTGCCAGCAGCTTAGGGCCCGACAGGCGGTCTAATGAAAAACTGTTTTTT. Translation gives CASSLGPDRRSNEKLFF.

On this clonotype itself: The germline gene is not matched at one end of the junction; a read error may be the cause. This chain joins TRBV10-2 and TRBJ1-1, with TRBD1 matching 11 bases. The germline CDR1 and CDR2 sequences are WSHSY and SAAADI. The length of the CDR3 is 15 residues. The CDR3: CASSDPGQGVTEAFF. In DNA form, the CDR3 reads TGTGCCAGCAGTGACCCGGGACAGGGGGTCACTGAAGCTTTCTTT.

CDR3 sequence: CAAHERERTEAFF. DNA of the CDR3: TGTGCCGCTCATGAAAGGGAAAGGACTGAAGCTTTCTTT. V and J are TRBV2 and TRBJ1-1, with D unresolved. The CDR3 is 13 amino acids. CDR1 SNHLY and CDR2 FYNNEI come from the germline V gene. Trimming took off 11 bases at V and 5 bases at J, with 18 bases between the two ends.

The rearrangement joins TRBV10-1 to TRBJ2-7, with D unresolved. Germline-derived CDR1 and CDR2 are WNHNN and SYGVQD (reference sequence). The CDR3 covers 14 residues. The V and J ends lost 0 bases and 6 bases respectively, with 12 bases between them. This CDR3 reads CASSESWLSPEQYF. CDR3 in DNA: TGCGCCAGCAGTGAGTCGTGGCTGTCCCCCGAGCAGTACTTC.

The chain carries TRBV5-5 and TRBJ2-7, with TRBD1 matching over 7 bases. Trimming cost V 4 bases and J 6 bases; bases outside gene matches: 19. CDR1 is SGHKS and CDR2 is YYEKEE in the germline V gene (reference sequence). CDR3 length equals 17 residues. CDR3 sequence reads: CASSDRDWDRRRGEQYF. CDR3 sequence (DNA): TGTGCCAGCAGCGATAGAGACTGGGACAGACGGAGAGGCGAGCAGTACTTC.

This clonotype was recorded once. The chain combines TRBV5-1 with TRBJ1-6; 9 bases are a match to TRBD1. CDR1 is SGHRS and CDR2 is YFSETQ in the germline V gene. Trimming cost V 2 bases and J 10 bases; bases outside gene matches: 4. CDR3 size: 14 residues. This chain's CDR3 is CASSFGTGTSPLHF. CDR3 in DNA: TGCGCCAGCAGCTTCGGGACAGGGACGTCACCCCTCCACTTT.

This clonotype was counted between two and nine times. V gene TRBV7-9 combines with J gene TRBJ1-2; D possibly corresponds to TRBD1 (5 bases). CDR3 length: 14 amino acids. V was cut by 2 bases and J by 5 bases, with 12 bases left in between. CDR1 is SEHNR and CDR2 is FQNEAQ in the germline V gene (reference sequence). The CDR3 loop is CASSLLGTDYGYTF. DNA for the CDR3: TGTGCCAGCAGCTTATTGGGGACCGATTATGGCTACACCTTC. Based on the CDR3 plus reference TRBV7-9 and TRBJ1-2, the full variable domain is DTGVSQNPRHKITKRGQNVTFRCDPISEHNRLYWYRQTLGQGPEFLTYFQNEAQLEKSRLLSDRFSAERPKGSFSTLEIQRTEQGDSAMYLCASSLLGTDYGYTFGSGTRLTVV.

This clonotype appeared a single time. Given a much more abundant clone one base away, this may be a read error. Because the CDR3 is missing its conserved closing phenylalanine or tryptophan, this is likely a read error. The chain uses TRBV12-3 or TRBV12-4 and TRBJ1-2, with D possibly TRBD1 on 6 matching bases. The V and J ends lost 3 bases and 7 bases respectively, with 9 bases between them. The CDR3 length is 12 residues. The CDR3 here is CASSFGQSGYTL. The CDR3 DNA sequence: TGTGCCAGCAGTTTTGGACAGTCTGGCTACACCCTC.

This clonotype was seen many times. This chain joins TRBV6-5 and TRBJ1-5; the match to TRBD1 covers 7 bases. CDR3 size: 15 residues. Germline V gives CDR1 MNHEY, CDR2 SVGAGI. Unmatched junction bases numbered 8, after V lost 6 bases and J lost 3 bases. The CDR3 bases are TGTGCCAGCAGCACCTCGACAGGGCCCAATCAGCCCCAGCATTTT. Its protein is CASSTSTGPNQPQHF.